This TCR beta chain originates from a study of blood T cells in healthy people across ages. As for this clonotype: What it recognizes is unknown. A read error may produce the germline difference seen at one junction end.

Study-level points and caveats: A roughly linear fall in TCR beta diversity per million T cells was seen with increasing age. Shifts in expanded clonotypes may have been confounded by donor CMV status, which was unknown.

A second PCR of 7 to 11 cycles used a sample-barcoded 5' primer and a J-beta primer mix. The authors tagged each cDNA molecule using a template-switch adaptor with 12 random nucleotides. TCRdb redid the calling of the 5' RACE reads with MiXCR, one entry per CDR3 protein. The profile shows around 1.7 million distinct CDR3 sequences, about 28% of them singletons. There are 13 residues in the CDR3. The germline V gene has CDR1 SQVTM and CDR2 ANQGSEA. This rearrangement joins TRBV29-1 to TRBJ2-3; D unclear. Sequencing was carried out using blood. The receptor was derived from a woman aged 30 to 39 in good health. This CDR3 reads CGVASPATDTQYF. In DNA, the CDR3 is TGCGGCGTTGCCTCACCAGCCACAGATACGCAGTATTTT.